Listed here are 19 T cell receptor beta chains from one sample, sequenced in a study of T cells in Graves' hyperthyroidism and ophthalmopathy. Amplification yielded TCR beta CDR3 regions, with RNA transcripts as the source. HTBI primers were the set used in a first-round RT-PCR of the TCR CDR3. TCRdb re-called the multiplex PCR reads through MiXCR, storing one row per CDR3 protein. The data show fewer than 650,000 distinct CDR3 sequences, over 12% seen once. Material for sequencing was blood. These receptors originate from a woman between 18 and 29 years old with Graves' ophthalmopathy.

This clonotype was recorded many times. This chain links TRBV29-1 with TRBJ2-5, with D possibly being TRBD1 or TRBD2 (8 bases each). The V end was cut by 0 bases, the J end by 0 bases, with 29 bases between. CDR1 is SQVTM, CDR2 ANQGSEA, per germline. This CDR3 contains 21 residues. CDR3 amino acids: CSVEDWSGGTGDGGYQETQYF. CDR3 DNA sequence: TGCAGCGTTGAAGATTGGTCGGGGGGGACAGGAGACGGGGGGTACCAAGAGACCCAGTACTTC.

This clonotype came up once. The chain carries TRBV6-2 or TRBV6-3 and TRBJ2-5; 8 bases map to TRBD2. Germline trimming cut 6 bases from V and 4 bases from J; bases unmatched to any gene: 10. The germline V gene encodes CDR1 MNHEY and CDR2 SVGEGT. The CDR3 spans 15 residues. In nucleotides, the CDR3 is TGTGCCAGCAGGCCTATAGCGGGGTCCGTAGAGACCCAGTACTTC. Protein sequence: CASRPIAGSVETQYF.

Worth noting for this clonotype: This may come from a read error, since a much larger clone is one base off. The CDR3 region has the DNA TGCAGTACTAGAGTAGAGAGGGAAGAGACCCAGTACTTC. It is translated as CSTRVEREETQYF. The chain uses TRBV20-1 and TRBJ2-5; the D gene is possibly TRBD2 (5 bases). Germline values: CDR1 DFQATT, CDR2 SNEGSKA (reference sequence). This CDR3 has 13 residues.

This sequence joins TRBV6-5 and TRBJ2-1; 12 bases line up with TRBD2. The CDR3 runs to 17 residues. Per germline, CDR1 MNHEY and CDR2 SVGAGI. The V segment lost 2 bases and the J segment 7 bases; nucleotides outside the gene matches: 9. The CDR3 region is CASSYGPLAGGGNEQFF. As DNA, the CDR3 is TGTGCCAGCAGTTACGGCCCCCTAGCGGGAGGGGGGAATGAGCAGTTCTTC.

Of note for this clonotype: A much bigger clone sits one base away, suggesting this may be a read error. This chain links TRBV18 with TRBJ1-4; perhaps TRBD1 as D (6 bases). The CDR3 consists of 16 residues. V was shortened by 3 bases and J by 12 bases, with 23 bases between the two germline ends. CDR1 and CDR2 from the germline V gene are KGHSH and LQKENI. The CDR3 here is CASSPSVPSQGGELFF. CDR3 nucleotide sequence: TGTGCCAGCTCACCCAGCGTGCCGTCACAGGGAGGCGAACTGTTTTTT.

This clonotype was detected a few times. A much larger clone sits a single nucleotide away, making a read error possible. The chain uses TRBV20-1 and TRBJ1-1; 7 positions agree with TRBD1. Trimming cost V 3 bases and J 2 bases; bases outside gene matches: 15. The CDR3 has 17 amino acids. The germline V gene has CDR1 DFQATT and CDR2 SNEGSKA (reference sequence). DNA of the CDR3: TGCAGTGCTAGGAGTAGGGGACAGTGGGCTGGAAACACTGAAGCTTTCTTT. It specifies CSARSRGQWAGNTEAFF.

The sample holds a few counts of this clonotype. The genes are TRBV25-1 and TRBJ2-7; 9 positions agree with TRBD1. The V gene's germline CDR1 is MGHDK and CDR2 SYGVNS. J gave up 2 bases and V 3 bases, and 2 bases lay outside the gene matches. This CDR3 spans 14 amino acids. The CDR3 DNA reads TGTGCCAGCAGTGACGGGACAGGGCCCTACGAGCAGTACTTC. Translation gives CASSDGTGPYEQYF.

This clonotype occurred a few times. The rearrangement uses TRBV9 and TRBJ1-6; D uncertain. The germline gives CDR1 SGDLS, CDR2 YYNGEE. This CDR3 contains 18 residues. Deletions cut 0 bases from V and 0 bases from J, with 13 bases between. The CDR3 sequence: CASSVGPTGSSYNSPLHF. The DNA for the CDR3 is TGTGCCAGCAGCGTAGGCCCGACGGGGAGCTCCTATAATTCACCCCTCCACTTT.

The chain combines TRBV4-1 with TRBJ2-3; D possibly matches TRBD1 or TRBD2 (5 bases each). The CDR3 runs to 18 residues. Germline V gene sequence: CDR1 MGHRA, CDR2 YSYEKL. Trimming took 0 bases from V and 3 from J, leaving 19 bases between them. CDR3 DNA: TGCGCCAGCAGCCAAGACCCCCGGGACGCTATGGAAACAGATACGCAGTATTTT. Translation gives CASSQDPRDAMETDTQYF.

A few counts support this clonotype. The chain couples TRBV6-4 to TRBJ1-1; 9 bases fit TRBD1. CDR1 MRHNA and CDR2 SNTAGT come from the germline V gene. The CDR3 extends over 15 amino acids. V shed 7 bases and J 6 bases; nucleotides not matched to a gene: 12. CDR3 sequence: CASNSTGTGRAEAFF. The CDR3 DNA follows: TGTGCCAGCAACTCCACCGGGACAGGGAGGGCTGAAGCTTTCTTT.

Many counts were recorded for this clonotype. The V gene is TRBV28, the J gene TRBJ2-7; possibly TRBD2 for D (6 bases). Germline values: CDR1 MDHEN, CDR2 SYDVKM. The CDR3 is 15 amino acids. Trimming removed 7 bases at V and 3 bases at J, with 19 bases between. The CDR3 sequence is CASNSDREIDYEQYF. DNA of the CDR3: TGTGCCAGCAATTCCGACCGGGAGATCGACTACGAGCAGTACTTC. Full variable domain (missing parts from reference TRBV28 and TRBJ2-7): DVKVTQSSRYLVKRTGEKVFLECVQDMDHENMFWYRQDPGLGLRLIYFSYDVKMKEKGDIPEGYSVSREKKERFSLILESASTNQTSMYLCASNSDREIDYEQYFGPGTRLTVT.

The chain carries TRBV29-1 and TRBJ2-5, with no clear D. V lost 2 bases and J 5 bases, leaving 15 bases between the germline ends. Germline assignment: CDR1 SQVTM and CDR2 ANQGSEA. The CDR3 covers 14 residues. CDR3 sequence: CSVENPLVGETQYF. Here the CDR3 DNA reads TGCAGCGTTGAAAACCCCCTTGTGGGGGAGACCCAGTACTTC.

This clonotype was counted at least ten times. The rearrangement uses TRBV30 and TRBJ1-3; no clear D gene. The CDR3 runs 12 residues. Looked up from germline, CDR1 is GTSNPN and CDR2 is SVGIG (reference sequence). Trimming took 3 bases from V and 0 from J, leaving 3 bases between them. CDR3 protein: CAWRSSGNTIYF. CDR3 bases: TGTGCCTGGAGGTCCTCTGGAAACACCATATATTTT. Drawing the rest from reference TRBV30 and TRBJ1-3, the complete variable domain is SQTIHQWPATLVQPVGSPLSLECTVEGTSNPNLYWYRQAAGRGLQLLFYSVGIGQISSEVPQNLSASRPQDRQFILSSKKLLLSDSGFYLCAWRSSGNTIYFGEGSWLTVV.

At least ten counts were recorded for this clonotype. The J gene is TRBJ1-1, the V gene TRBV3-1; TRBD1 might be the D (6 bases). Germline V gene sequence: CDR1 LGHDT, CDR2 YNNKEL (reference sequence). CDR3 size: 13 residues. V lost 11 bases to trimming and J lost 4 bases, with 17 bases between them. The CDR3 DNA reads as TGTGCCGCTAGGGGGGGAAGGAGCACTGAAGCTTTCTTT. Amino acids: CAARGGRSTEAFF.

This clonotype appeared many times. The genes are TRBV11-1 and TRBJ2-1, with D hard to call. The CDR3 extends over 11 amino acids. V lost 0 bases and J lost 10, with 4 bases in between. Germline values: CDR1 SGHAT, CDR2 FQDESV (reference sequence). CDR3 DNA: TGTGCCAGCAGCTTAGCTGGCGAGCAGTTCTTC. Encoded protein: CASSLAGEQFF.

This rearrangement joins TRBV18 to TRBJ1-1; D is unclear. The CDR3 has 15 amino acids. V lost 0 bases to trimming and J lost 4 bases, with 12 bases between them. Germline V gene sequence: CDR1 KGHSH, CDR2 LQKENI. This chain's CDR3 is CASSPPKGYSTEAFF. DNA of the CDR3: TGTGCCAGCTCACCACCTAAAGGGTACAGCACTGAAGCTTTCTTT.

This clonotype was recorded at least ten times. The J gene is TRBJ2-7, the V gene TRBV30; weak D call: TRBD2 (7 bases). Germline values: CDR1 GTSNPN, CDR2 SVGIG (reference sequence). Trimming took off 3 bases at V and 1 base at J, with 13 bases between the two ends. The CDR3 has 14 residues. The CDR3 DNA is TGTGCCTGGAGGCCGGCGGGGGCTTCCTACGAGCAGTACTTC. It specifies CAWRPAGASYEQYF.

This clonotype was seen repeatedly, ten times or more. The V call is TRBV28, the J call TRBJ1-4, with 7 bases identical to TRBD1. CDR1 MDHEN and CDR2 SYDVKM come from the germline V gene. The CDR3 has 13 residues. V lost 8 bases to trimming and J lost 8 bases; unmatched junction nucleotides: 8. This CDR3 reads CASERGPGEKLFF. CDR3 sequence (DNA): TGTGCCAGCGAGAGGGGGCCGGGGGAAAAACTGTTTTTT.

This clonotype was seen repeatedly, ten times or more. The CDR3 protein is CASSVKLYQETQYF. The CDR3 bases are TGTGCCAGCAGTGTAAAATTGTACCAAGAGACCCAGTACTTC. The genes are TRBV6-1 and TRBJ2-5; D is unclear. V was trimmed by 4 bases and J by 0 bases, leaving 9 bases between them. Looked up from germline, CDR1 is MNHNS and CDR2 is SASEGT. The CDR3 contains 14 residues.